A single sample gave rise to the 21 T cell receptor beta chains below, sequenced in a study of OX40 agonist ivuxolimab in advanced cancers. Libraries were prepared by immunoSEQ multiplex PCR; TCRdb keeps only in-frame clonotypes and omits some of them. The sample carries tens of thousands of clones, around 93% recorded once. Sequenced here: CD4+ or CD8+ T cells sorted from blood, sampled in a trial of the OX40 agonist ivuxolimab. The receptors originated from an adult with an advanced solid tumor such as melanoma, head and neck, liver or kidney cancer.

The chain has TRBV7-6 and TRBJ2-3; 8 bases align to TRBD2. J lost 0 bases, V lost 6 bases, and 17 bases had no gene match. Germline assignment: CDR1 SGHVS and CDR2 FNYEAQ. There are 19 residues in the CDR3. CDR3 residues: CASSQVGGGRLSSTDTQYF. CDR3 bases: TGTGCCAGCAGTCAAGTCGGTGGCGGGAGGCTCTCTAGCACAGATACGCAGTATTTT. The full variable domain, its missing parts supplied by reference TRBV7-6 and TRBJ2-3, is GAGVSQSPRYKVTKRGQDVALRCDPISGHVSLYWYRQALGQGPEFLTYFNYEAQQDKSGLPNDRFSAERPEGSISTLTIQRTEQRDSAMYRCASSQVGGGRLSSTDTQYFGPGTRLTVL.

The CDR3 sequence: CSGSGSSSYNEQFF. The CDR3 DNA sequence: TGCAGCGGTAGCGGGAGCTCCTCCTACAATGAGCAGTTCTTC. The V and J genes are TRBV29-1 and TRBJ2-1; 9 bases are a match to TRBD2. The CDR3 covers 14 residues. Germline V gene data show CDR1 as SQVTM and CDR2 as ANQGSEA. Trimming cost V 7 bases and J 0 bases; bases outside gene matches: 4.

The chain employs TRBV11-3 and TRBJ2-3, with 11 positions matching TRBD2. The CDR3 sequence is 19 residues long. V gave up 5 bases and J gave up 2 bases; unmatched junction bases: 15. Germline V CDR1 and CDR2: SGHNT, YENEEA. CDR3 sequence (DNA): TGTGCCAGCAGCCTAATACGGGCTCTAGCGGGGGGCGTCACAGATACGCAGTATTTT. Protein sequence: CASSLIRALAGGVTDTQYF.

This chain uses TRBV7-6 with TRBJ2-7; 8 bases are a match to TRBD2. The germline gives CDR1 SGHVS, CDR2 FNYEAQ. Trimming at V came to 3 bases and at J to 0 bases, leaving 4 bases not matched to a gene. CDR3 length: 15 residues. For the CDR3, the DNA is TGTGCCAGCAGCTTCCGAGCGGGAGACTCCTACGAGCAGTACTTC. It is translated as CASSFRAGDSYEQYF.

V is TRBV19 and J is TRBJ2-1; 12 nucleotides match TRBD2. Trimming at V came to 6 bases and at J to 7 bases, leaving 7 bases not matched to a gene. CDR1 is LNHDA and CDR2 is SQIVND in the germline V gene (reference sequence). The CDR3 runs 15 residues. The chain's CDR3 is CASSPLAGGLNEQFF. The CDR3 DNA reads TGTGCCAGTAGCCCTCTAGCGGGGGGGCTAAATGAGCAGTTCTTC.

The chain employs TRBV27 and TRBJ2-7; D gene ambiguous. This CDR3 is 14 amino acids long. Germline V CDR1 and CDR2: MNHEY, SMNVEV (reference sequence). V was trimmed by 1 base and J by 0 bases, leaving 7 bases between them. The CDR3 DNA sequence: TGTGCCAGCAGTTTATATCCGAGCTCCTACGAGCAGTACTTC. Protein: CASSLYPSSYEQYF.

This chain connects TRBV30 to TRBJ1-1; D is perhaps TRBD1 (6 bases). This CDR3 spans 13 amino acids. V was trimmed by 3 bases and J by 4 bases, leaving 12 bases between them. Germline V gives CDR1 GTSNPN, CDR2 SVGIG (reference sequence). The CDR3 DNA reads as TGTGCCTGGAGGGGAGGGGGGCCCACTGAAGCTTTCTTT. Its translation: CAWRGGGPTEAFF.

The chain combines TRBV9 with TRBJ2-3, with TRBD2 matching 13 bases. V shed 4 bases and J 6 bases; nucleotides not matched to a gene: 5. This CDR3 region has 15 residues. Germline loops: CDR1 SGDLS, CDR2 YYNGEE. DNA of the CDR3: TGTGCCAGCAGCACCGGGACTAGCGGGGAGGATACGCAGTATTTT. Encoded protein: CASSTGTSGEDTQYF. The whole variable domain, remainder taken from reference TRBV9 and TRBJ2-3, is DSGVTQTPKHLITATGQRVTLRCSPRSGDLSVYWYQQSLDQGLQFLIQYYNGEERAKGNILERFSAQQFPDLHSELNLSSLELGDSALYFCASSTGTSGEDTQYFGPGTRLTVL.

This chain uses TRBV27 with TRBJ2-7; 8 bases are shared with TRBD2. V trimming: 8 bases; J trimming: 2 bases; junction bases outside the gene matches: 20. The CDR3 sequence is 18 residues long. Germline-derived CDR1 and CDR2 are MNHEY and SMNVEV (reference sequence). The CDR3 reads CASGILTGAGGGTYEQYF. The DNA of the CDR3 is TGTGCCAGCGGCATACTTACTGGGGCGGGAGGCGGTACCTACGAGCAGTACTTC.

This chain connects TRBV10-3 to TRBJ2-1; either TRBD1 or TRBD2 may fit D (7 bases each). The length of the CDR3 is 17 residues. CDR1 is ENHRY and CDR2 is SYGVKD in the germline V gene. Deletions cut 0 bases from V and 5 bases from J, with 17 bases between. The CDR3 spells CAISESPPQGGDNEQFF. The CDR3 DNA is TGTGCCATCAGTGAGTCGCCCCCGCAGGGGGGGGACAATGAGCAGTTCTTC.

This clone was detected a few times. This chain uses TRBV9 with TRBJ2-1; TRBD1 matches at 7 bases. The CDR3 runs 13 residues. Germline V gives CDR1 SGDLS, CDR2 YYNGEE. Trimming cost V 3 bases and J 6 bases; bases outside gene matches: 3. The CDR3 here is CASSGTGGNEQFF. The DNA for the CDR3 is TGTGCCAGCAGCGGGACAGGAGGCAATGAGCAGTTCTTC.

The chain joins TRBV21-1 to TRBJ2-1; the D call of TRBD2 is as the table states it, not checked on the DNA. TRBV21-1 is a pseudogene. This CDR3 is built from 22 residues. CDR3 coding DNA: TGTGCCAGCAGCCTAATGTCGGGGGTGACTAGCGGGACTGTGCCCCTATTGTATGAGCAGTTCTTC. Amino acids: CASSLMSGVTSGTVPLLYEQFF.

This chain links TRBV28 with TRBJ2-7; 8 bases agree with TRBD1. Germline assignment: CDR1 MDHEN and CDR2 SYDVKM. The CDR3 is 14 amino acids. The junction had 5 bases not matched to a gene; V was cut back by 5 bases and J by 2 bases. The CDR3 sequence is CASSAGTGPYEQYF. CDR3 nucleotides: TGTGCCAGCAGTGCCGGGACAGGTCCCTACGAGCAGTACTTC.

The CDR3 DNA reads TGTGCCAGCAGCGACCGGACTAGCGGGAGTGTCAATGAGCAGTTCTTC. Protein: CASSDRTSGSVNEQFF. The V gene is TRBV9, the J gene TRBJ2-1, with 13 bases that match TRBD2. With 3 bases clipped from V and 6 bases from J, the junction kept 6 bases outside the gene matches. The CDR3 is 16 amino acids. Germline assignment: CDR1 SGDLS and CDR2 YYNGEE.

The chain employs TRBV7-3 and TRBJ2-1, with D maybe TRBD1 (6 bases). The CDR3 spans 15 residues. V was pared by 5 bases and J by 3 bases, with 14 bases between. CDR1 and CDR2 (germline): SGHTA, FQGTGA. The chain's CDR3 is CASSQLGGNYNEQFF. CDR3 nucleotide sequence: TGTGCCAGCAGCCAACTAGGGGGAAACTACAATGAGCAGTTCTTC. Together with reference TRBV7-3 and TRBJ2-1, the CDR3 gives the full variable domain: GAGVSQTPSNKVTEKGKYVELRCDPISGHTALYWYRQSLGQGPEFLIYFQGTGAADDSGLPNDRFFAVRPEGSVSTLKIQRTERGDSAVYLCASSQLGGNYNEQFFGPGTRLTVL.

The J gene is TRBJ1-2, the V gene TRBV28; D ambiguous. In germline, CDR1 is MDHEN, CDR2 SYDVKM. This CDR3 region has 16 residues. V lost 5 bases, J lost 1 base, and 17 bases lay in between. CDR3 coding DNA: TGTGCCAGCAGTCCAACCCCCGAGTCCTTTAACTATGGCTACACCTTC. This encodes CASSPTPESFNYGYTF.

On this clone itself: The junction departs from the called germline gene at one end, perhaps through a read error. The chain joins TRBV4-3 to TRBJ2-5; no reliable D call. Germline CDR1 LGHNA, CDR2 YSLEER. This CDR3 is built from 14 residues. CDR3 sequence (DNA): TGCGCCAGCAGCCAAGTTGCGGCACAAGAGACCCGGTACTTC. Translation gives CASSQVAAQETRYF.

This chain uses TRBV5-1 with TRBJ2-6; D unresolved. Germline V gene sequence: CDR1 SGHRS, CDR2 YFSETQ. V was trimmed by 9 bases and J by 0 bases, leaving 19 bases between them. CDR3 length: 17 amino acids. The CDR3 coding sequence is TGCGCCACCCCTTCGGAAAAGTTACTCTCTGGGGCCAACGTCCTGACTTTC. The encoded protein is CATPSEKLLSGANVLTF.

The CDR3 DNA is TGTGCCATCAGTGACCTCCCGCAAGAGACCCAGTACTTC. Translating it yields CAISDLPQETQYF. The V and J genes are TRBV10-3 and TRBJ2-5, with no clear D. The germline V gene encodes CDR1 ENHRY and CDR2 SYGVKD. The CDR3 extends over 13 amino acids. Trimming took 3 bases from V and 2 from J, leaving 7 bases between them.

The chain couples TRBV7-9 to TRBJ2-7; D might be TRBD2 (5 bases). Germline V CDR1 and CDR2: SEHNR, FQNEAQ (reference sequence). The CDR3 sequence is 12 residues long. V dropped 4 bases and J dropped 6 bases, with 10 bases sitting between them. This CDR3 is CASSSSGLEQYF. For the CDR3, the DNA is TGTGCCAGCAGCTCGAGCGGACTCGAGCAGTACTTC.

The chain joins TRBV19 to TRBJ2-7; maybe TRBD1 (5 bases). V was shortened by 5 bases and J by 2 bases, with 16 bases between the two germline ends. Germline V lookup: CDR1 LNHDA, CDR2 SQIVND (reference sequence). This CDR3 region has 15 residues. This CDR3 is CASSVRQRPTYEQYF. DNA for the CDR3: TGTGCCAGTAGTGTAAGACAGAGACCGACCTACGAGCAGTACTTC. Full variable domain (rest looked up from reference TRBV19 and TRBJ2-7): DGGITQSPKYLFRKEGQNVTLSCEQNLNHDAMYWYRQDPGQGLRLIYYSQIVNDFQKGDIAEGYSVSREKKESFPLTVTSAQKNPTAFYLCASSVRQRPTYEQYFGPGTRLTVT.